This TCR beta chain was profiled in a study of graft-versus-host responses after intestinal transplantation. Study-wide results and caveats: GvH clones detected in recipient marrow included some appearing first in ileum or blood.

From germline, CDR1 is SNHLY and CDR2 FYNNEI. The CDR3 has 13 amino acids. V was shortened by 10 bases and J by 4 bases, with 15 bases between the two germline ends. The data were produced by immunoSEQ multiplex PCR, yet TCRdb's version contains in-frame clones alone and is incomplete. Found here are fewer than 110,000 clones, approximately 93% of them singletons; the top ten hold 1% to 1.5%. Comment on this clone: As yet, its antigen is unknown.

The material sequenced was unstimulated CD8+ T cells sorted from spleen or lymph node cells, taken before intestinal transplant. The V gene is TRBV2, the J gene TRBJ2-3; perhaps D is TRBD1 or TRBD2 (6 bases each). The clonotype originates from a human donor who received an intestinal transplant. The CDR3 bases are TGTGCCACCGCGGGGACATTCGCAGATACGCAGTATTTT. As protein: CATAGTFADTQYF.